This T cell receptor beta chain was found in a study of regulatory T cells in long-lasting Graves disease. Overall study context: Patients with new Graves' disease had used antithyroid drugs below 3 months.

The CDR3 spans 16 residues. Time point here: newly diagnosed GD, antithyroid drugs for less than 3 months. Researchers made the TCR library from RNA that was extracted from PBMCs. As regards this clonotype: The germline gene is not matched at one end of the junction; a read error may be the cause.

The authors built TCR beta libraries using iRepertoire HTBI primers and Arm-PCR of CDR3 regions. MiXCR was run by TCRdb on the multiplex PCR reads, yielding one entry per CDR3 protein. The data contain roughly 400,000 distinct CDR3 sequences, over 15% of them seen just once; the ten biggest clones take up about 23%. This sample also belongs to another study, concerning T cells in Graves' hyperthyroidism and ophthalmopathy.

V gene TRBV12-3 or TRBV12-4 combines with J gene TRBJ2-1, with TRBD2 identical over 14 bases. The receptor comes from a woman under 30 with Graves disease. This specimen was peripheral blood mononuclear cells (PBMCs), taken at new diagnosis, from a patient treated with antithyroid drugs. CDR3 bases: TGTGCCAGCAGTGGAGGGACTAGCGGGGGCTACAATGAGCAGTTTTTC. Translation gives CASSGGTSGGYNEQFF.